A selection of T cell receptor beta chains follows, all from one sample in a study of T cell responses to AZD1222 COVID-19 vaccine. Sequenced by immunoSEQ multiplex PCR; TCRdb stores in-frame clones only, minus some. This table holds around 160,000 clones, 80% to 90% found once. The sequences come from peripheral blood, collected on day 0 of AZD1222 vaccination. These receptors came from an adult in good health. Each CDR3 is given with its conserved first and last residue. Fields, in order: CDR3 length, V gene, CDR3 protein.

CDR3 length: 15
V gene: TRBV5-4
CDR3 protein: CASSLNRPDGSPLHF

CDR3 length: 13
V gene: TRBV24-1
CDR3 protein: CATSDYSRPDPFF

CDR3 length: 15
V gene: TRBV10-2
CDR3 protein: CASSPGTSGSNEQFF

CDR3 length: 16
V gene: TRBV5-8
CDR3 protein: CASRSAWGHSTDTQYF

CDR3 length: 14
V gene: TRBV6-5
CDR3 protein: CASSRLGGNTEAFF

CDR3 length: 14
V gene: TRBV24-1
CDR3 protein: CATSESGGLYGYTF

CDR3 length: 16
V gene: TRBV28
CDR3 protein: CASSSAGTGGPYGYTF

CDR3 length: 14
V gene: TRBV5-4
CDR3 protein: CASSADRGQETQYF

CDR3 length: 16
V gene: TRBV6-5
CDR3 protein: CASSYHRDRVTEKLFF

CDR3 length: 15
V gene: TRBV6-5
CDR3 protein: CASSYLTGAGNTIYF

CDR3 length: 16
V gene: TRBV5-1
CDR3 protein: CASSLAPSDGTGELFF

CDR3 length: 14
V gene: TRBV4-1
CDR3 protein: CASSPGWDYYGYTF

CDR3 length: 15
V gene: TRBV12-5
CDR3 protein: CASGPTGTGKSGYTF

CDR3 length: 13
V gene: TRBV9
CDR3 protein: CASSEAPRGKLFF

CDR3 length: 16
V gene: TRBV4-1
CDR3 protein: CASSPRGQDNNSPLHF

CDR3 length: 14
V gene: TRBV5-1
CDR3 protein: CASRGDPGGSSQYF

CDR3 length: 21
V gene: TRBV9
CDR3 protein: CASSPGSGAGVFTIAKNIQYF

CDR3 length: 13
V gene: TRBV10-1
CDR3 protein: CASSQGANQPQHF

CDR3 length: 14
V gene: TRBV7-9
CDR3 protein: CASHWDISDTEAFF

CDR3 length: 13
V gene: TRBV19
CDR3 protein: CASSISVNSPLHF

CDR3 length: 13
V gene: TRBV28
CDR3 protein: CASNTAGRETQYF

CDR3 length: 16
V gene: TRBV24-1
CDR3 protein: CATSDPTSGSSYEQYF

CDR3 length: 16
V gene: TRBV4-3
CDR3 protein: CASSREPSAGGNEQFF

CDR3 length: 11
V gene: TRBV11-2
CDR3 protein: CASSRGQGAFF

CDR3 length: 16
V gene: TRBV7-2
CDR3 protein: CASSGLAGGSYNEQFF

CDR3 length: 18
V gene: TRBV7-8
CDR3 protein: CASSLGAGEPLLRTEAFF

CDR3 length: 14
V gene: TRBV10-2
CDR3 protein: CASRGTGSNYGYTF

CDR3 length: 14
V gene: TRBV5-1
CDR3 protein: CASSLEGGNQPQHF

CDR3 length: 14
V gene: TRBV28
CDR3 protein: CASSLLDIYNEQFF

CDR3 length: 11
V gene: TRBV2
CDR3 protein: CATNLKNEQYF

CDR3 length: 15
V gene: TRBV19
CDR3 protein: CASRTDREKDEKLFF

CDR3 length: 13
V gene: TRBV15
CDR3 protein: CATSRSGANVLTF

CDR3 length: 14
V gene: TRBV7-3
CDR3 protein: CASSWTVWDTEAFF

CDR3 length: 13
V gene: TRBV7-8
CDR3 protein: CASSLSGTGELFF

CDR3 length: 12
V gene: TRBV28
CDR3 protein: CASSEISQPQHF

CDR3 length: 13
V gene: TRBV28
CDR3 protein: CASSNRRIYGYTF

CDR3 length: 16
V gene: TRBV4-1
CDR3 protein: CASSTRQDGANSPLHF

CDR3 length: 13
V gene: TRBV18
CDR3 protein: CASSPQGNDEQYF

CDR3 length: 14
V gene: TRBV27
CDR3 protein: CASSSYRAYYEQYF

CDR3 length: 13
V gene: TRBV14
CDR3 protein: CASSRFQGSEQYF

CDR3 length: 12
V gene: TRBV5-8
CDR3 protein: CASSLRGQPQHF

CDR3 length: 13
V gene: TRBV19
CDR3 protein: CASDQGSFQPQHF

CDR3 length: 16
V gene: TRBV4-3
CDR3 protein: CASSQNLGDRAHGYTF

CDR3 length: 13
V gene: TRBV28
CDR3 protein: CASRPDRPSPLHF

CDR3 length: 14
V gene: TRBV7-2
CDR3 protein: CASSLQQGAVEAFF

CDR3 length: 17
V gene: TRBV9
CDR3 protein: CASSGGQGALEGDTQYF

CDR3 length: 10
V gene: TRBV7-8
CDR3 protein: CASSTETQYF

CDR3 length: 18
V gene: TRBV19
CDR3 protein: CASSPGLAGGVSQETQYF